Listed here are 5 T cell receptor beta chains from one sample, sequenced in a study of CD8 T cells in Susac syndrome. cDNA came from around 0.54 to 1 ug RNA primed by random hexamers. TCRdb recomputed calls from the immunoSEQ multiplex PCR reads with MiXCR, one row per CDR3 protein. The sample holds some 100,000 distinct CDR3 sequences, 95% seen once. Sequencing was carried out using CD8+ T cells from PBMCs. The receptors shown here come from a human donor with Susac syndrome.

This clonotype was found once. This chain links TRBV7-2 with TRBJ2-7; weak D call: TRBD2 (6 bases). V lost 5 bases to trimming and J lost 0 bases, with 20 bases between them. Per germline, CDR1 SGHTA and CDR2 FQGNSA. The CDR3 has 17 amino acids. CDR3 sequence: CASSTPQEGYLSYEQYF. The CDR3 DNA follows: TGTGCCAGCAGCACTCCGCAGGAGGGGTACCTCTCCTACGAGCAGTACTTC.

V and J are TRBV5-1 and TRBJ1-2; 7 positions match TRBD1. Germline assignment: CDR1 SGHRS and CDR2 YFSETQ. The CDR3 has 14 amino acids. Germline trimming cut 2 bases from V and 0 bases from J; bases unmatched to any gene: 1. In nucleotides, the CDR3 is TGCGCCAGCAGCTTCGGGACAGCTAACTATGGCTACACCTTC. Protein product: CASSFGTANYGYTF.

The chain employs TRBV29-1 and TRBJ2-6; D is undetermined. The CDR3 runs to 14 residues. Germline V gene lookup returns CDR1 SQVTM and CDR2 ANQGSEA. V shed 7 bases and J shed 0 bases, with 10 bases lying between them. The CDR3 protein is CSATLSSGANVLTF. CDR3 DNA sequence: TGCAGCGCCACCCTGAGCTCTGGGGCCAACGTCCTGACTTTC.

The chain uses TRBV14 and TRBJ2-1; D might be TRBD1 or TRBD2, each matching 5 bases. This CDR3 is built from 16 residues. Germline V CDR1 and CDR2: SGHDN, FVKESK. Trimming removed 1 base from V and 3 bases from J, with 13 bases in between. The CDR3 spells CASSQAFREIYNEQFF. In DNA form, the CDR3 reads TGTGCCAGCAGCCAAGCGTTCAGGGAGATCTACAATGAGCAGTTCTTC.

The chain is built from TRBV20-1 and TRBJ2-7, with TRBD1 matching 10 bases. This CDR3 region has 14 residues. The J segment lost 6 bases and the V segment lost 5 bases, leaving 10 bases of the junction unmatched. Looked up from germline, CDR1 is DFQATT and CDR2 is SNEGSKA (reference sequence). CDR3 nucleotide sequence: TGCAGTGCTCAGATCGGGACAGGGGTTACCGAGCAGTACTTC. It specifies CSAQIGTGVTEQYF.